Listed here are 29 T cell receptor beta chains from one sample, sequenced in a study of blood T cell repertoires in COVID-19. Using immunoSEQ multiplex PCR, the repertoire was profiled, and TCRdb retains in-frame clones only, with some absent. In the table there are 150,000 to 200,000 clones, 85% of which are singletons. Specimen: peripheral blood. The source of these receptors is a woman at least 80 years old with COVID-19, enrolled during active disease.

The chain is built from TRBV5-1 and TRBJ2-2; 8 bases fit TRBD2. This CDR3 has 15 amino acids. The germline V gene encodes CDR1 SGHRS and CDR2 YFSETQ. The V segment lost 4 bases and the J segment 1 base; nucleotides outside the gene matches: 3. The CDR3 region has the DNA TGCGCCAGCAGCCTGCGGGAGGTGAACACCGGGGAGCTGTTTTTT. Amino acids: CASSLREVNTGELFF.

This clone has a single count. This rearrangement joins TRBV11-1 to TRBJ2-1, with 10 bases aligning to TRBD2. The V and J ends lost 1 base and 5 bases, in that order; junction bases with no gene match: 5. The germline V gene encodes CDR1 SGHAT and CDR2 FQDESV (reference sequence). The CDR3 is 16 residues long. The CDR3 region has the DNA TGTGCCAGCAGCTTAGTGGCTAGCGGGAGAAACAATGAGCAGTTCTTC. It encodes CASSLVASGRNNEQFF.

The DNA for the CDR3 is TGTGCCAGCAGCCAGCGGGAGATAACCTACGAGCAGTACTTC. This encodes CASSQREITYEQYF. The J gene is TRBJ2-7, the V gene TRBV3-1 (or the pseudogene TRBV3-2); TRBD2 agrees at 7 bases. The trim removed 3 bases at V and 2 bases at J, leaving 4 bases unmatched. CDR1 is LGHDT and CDR2 is YNNKEL in the germline V gene (reference sequence). This CDR3 is built from 14 residues.

CDR3 amino acids: CASSEAFLGQPQHF. For the CDR3, the DNA is TGTGCCAGCAGTGAAGCCTTCCTCGGGCAGCCCCAGCATTTT. The chain is built from TRBV6-1 and TRBJ1-5; D not resolved. Trimming took off 0 bases at V and 7 bases at J, with 10 bases between the two ends. Germline assignment: CDR1 MNHNS and CDR2 SASEGT. This CDR3 contains 14 residues.

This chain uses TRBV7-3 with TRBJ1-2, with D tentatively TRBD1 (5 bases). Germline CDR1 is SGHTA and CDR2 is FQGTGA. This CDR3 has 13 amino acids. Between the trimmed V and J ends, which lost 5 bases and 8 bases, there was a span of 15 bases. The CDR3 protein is CASSPSTGEGYTF. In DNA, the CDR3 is TGTGCCAGCAGCCCCAGTACGGGGGAGGGCTACACCTTC.

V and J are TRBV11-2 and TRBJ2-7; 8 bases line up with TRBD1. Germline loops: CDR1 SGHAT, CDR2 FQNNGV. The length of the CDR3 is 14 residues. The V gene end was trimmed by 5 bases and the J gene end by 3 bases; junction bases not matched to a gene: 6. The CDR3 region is CASSPGGRLYEQYF. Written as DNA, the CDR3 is TGTGCCAGCAGCCCAGGGGGCAGGCTCTACGAGCAGTACTTC. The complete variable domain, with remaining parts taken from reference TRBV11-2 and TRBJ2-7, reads EAGVAQSPRYKIIEKRQSVAFWCNPISGHATLYWYQQILGQGPKLLIQFQNNGVVDDSQLPKDRFSAERLKGVDSTLKIQPAKLEDSAVYLCASSPGGRLYEQYFGPGTRLTVT.

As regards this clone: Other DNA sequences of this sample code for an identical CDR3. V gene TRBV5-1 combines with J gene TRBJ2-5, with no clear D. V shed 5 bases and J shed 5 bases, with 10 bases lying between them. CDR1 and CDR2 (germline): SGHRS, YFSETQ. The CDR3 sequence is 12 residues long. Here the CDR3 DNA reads TGCGCCAGCAGTTTAACCGAGGAGACCCAGTACTTC. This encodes CASSLTEETQYF.

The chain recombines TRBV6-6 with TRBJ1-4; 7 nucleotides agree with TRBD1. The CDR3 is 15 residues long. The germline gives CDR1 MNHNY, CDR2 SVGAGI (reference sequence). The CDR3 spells CAHSQGQRFYEKLFF. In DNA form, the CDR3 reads TGTGCTCACTCCCAGGGACAGAGGTTTTACGAAAAACTGTTTTTT.

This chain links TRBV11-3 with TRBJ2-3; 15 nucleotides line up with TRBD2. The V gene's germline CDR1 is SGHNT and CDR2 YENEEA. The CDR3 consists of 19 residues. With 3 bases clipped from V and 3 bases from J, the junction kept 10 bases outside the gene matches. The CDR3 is CASSFETGLAGGRTDTQYF. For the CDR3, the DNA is TGTGCCAGCAGCTTTGAGACGGGACTAGCGGGGGGTAGGACAGATACGCAGTATTTT.

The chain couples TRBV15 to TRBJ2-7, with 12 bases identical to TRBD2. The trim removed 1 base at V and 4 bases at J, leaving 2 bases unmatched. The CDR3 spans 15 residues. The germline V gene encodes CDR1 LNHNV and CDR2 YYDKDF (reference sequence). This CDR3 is CATSRGLAGAYEQYF. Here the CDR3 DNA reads TGTGCCACCAGCAGAGGACTAGCGGGAGCTTACGAGCAGTACTTC.

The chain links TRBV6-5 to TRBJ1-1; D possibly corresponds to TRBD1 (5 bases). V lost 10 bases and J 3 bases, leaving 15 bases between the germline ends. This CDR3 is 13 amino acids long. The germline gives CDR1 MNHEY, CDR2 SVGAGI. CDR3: CAISRGEYTEAFF. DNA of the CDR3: TGTGCCATTTCTCGGGGGGAGTACACTGAAGCTTTCTTT.

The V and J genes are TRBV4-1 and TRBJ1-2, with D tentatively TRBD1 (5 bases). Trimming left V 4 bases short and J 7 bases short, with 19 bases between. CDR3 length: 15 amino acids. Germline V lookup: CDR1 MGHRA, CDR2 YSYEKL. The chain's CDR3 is CASSPPGRRGSGYTF. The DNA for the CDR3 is TGCGCCAGCAGCCCCCCCGGCAGGCGGGGGAGTGGCTACACCTTC.

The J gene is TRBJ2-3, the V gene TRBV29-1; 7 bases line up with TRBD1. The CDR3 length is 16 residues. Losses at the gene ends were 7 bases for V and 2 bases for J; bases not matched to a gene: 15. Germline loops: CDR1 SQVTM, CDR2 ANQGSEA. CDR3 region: CSARGRDRRATDTQYF. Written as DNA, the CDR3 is TGCAGCGCTAGGGGGCGAGACAGGCGGGCCACAGATACGCAGTATTTT.

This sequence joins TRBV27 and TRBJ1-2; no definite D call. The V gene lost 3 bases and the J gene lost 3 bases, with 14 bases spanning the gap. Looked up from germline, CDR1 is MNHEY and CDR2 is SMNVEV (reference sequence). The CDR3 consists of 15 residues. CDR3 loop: CASSLSGLGHYGYTF. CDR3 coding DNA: TGTGCCAGCAGTTTGTCGGGGTTGGGTCACTATGGCTACACCTTC.

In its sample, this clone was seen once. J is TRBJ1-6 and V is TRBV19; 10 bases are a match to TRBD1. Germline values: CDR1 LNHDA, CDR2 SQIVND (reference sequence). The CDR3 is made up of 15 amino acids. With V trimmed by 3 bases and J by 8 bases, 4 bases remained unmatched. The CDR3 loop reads CASSIAGTGDSPLHF. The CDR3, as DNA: TGTGCCAGTAGTATCGCCGGGACAGGGGATTCACCCCTCCACTTT.

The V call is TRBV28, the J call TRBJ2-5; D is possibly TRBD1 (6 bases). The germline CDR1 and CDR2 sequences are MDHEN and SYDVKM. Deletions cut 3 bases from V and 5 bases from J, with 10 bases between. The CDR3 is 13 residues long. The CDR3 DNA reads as TGTGCCAGCAGTTTGGGGGCCTTGGAGACCCAGTACTTC. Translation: CASSLGALETQYF.

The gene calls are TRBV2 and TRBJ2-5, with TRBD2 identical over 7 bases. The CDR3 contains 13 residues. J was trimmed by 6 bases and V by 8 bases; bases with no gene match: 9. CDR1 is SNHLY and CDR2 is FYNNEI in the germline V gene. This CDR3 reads CASSPGGGQTQYF. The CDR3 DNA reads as TGTGCCAGCTCTCCTGGGGGGGGACAGACCCAGTACTTC.

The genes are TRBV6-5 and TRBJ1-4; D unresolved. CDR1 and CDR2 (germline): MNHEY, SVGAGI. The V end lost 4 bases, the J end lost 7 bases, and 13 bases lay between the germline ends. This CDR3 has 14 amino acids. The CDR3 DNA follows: TGTGCCAGCAGTTTACCGAACAATCCTGAAAAACTGTTTTTT. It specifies CASSLPNNPEKLFF.

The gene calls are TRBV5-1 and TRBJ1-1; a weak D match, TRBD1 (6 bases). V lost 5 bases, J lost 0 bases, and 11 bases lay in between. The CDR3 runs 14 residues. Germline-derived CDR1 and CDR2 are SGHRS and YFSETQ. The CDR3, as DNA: TGCGCCAGCAGTCCAGGGACACTGAACACTGAAGCTTTCTTT. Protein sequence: CASSPGTLNTEAFF. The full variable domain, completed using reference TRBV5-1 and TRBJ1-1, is KAGVTQTPRYLIKTRGQQVTLSCSPISGHRSVSWYQQTPGQGLQFLFEYFSETQRNKGNFPGRFSGRQFSNSRSEMNVSTLELGDSALYLCASSPGTLNTEAFFGQGTRLTVV.

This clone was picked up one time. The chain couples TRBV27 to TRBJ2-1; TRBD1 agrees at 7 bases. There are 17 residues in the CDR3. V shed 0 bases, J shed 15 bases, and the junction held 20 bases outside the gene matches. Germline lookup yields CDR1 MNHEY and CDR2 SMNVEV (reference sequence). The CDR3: CASSLSEARGQSRGRFF. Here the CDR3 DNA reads TGTGCCAGCAGTTTATCGGAGGCCCGGGGACAGTCGAGGGGTAGGTTCTTC.

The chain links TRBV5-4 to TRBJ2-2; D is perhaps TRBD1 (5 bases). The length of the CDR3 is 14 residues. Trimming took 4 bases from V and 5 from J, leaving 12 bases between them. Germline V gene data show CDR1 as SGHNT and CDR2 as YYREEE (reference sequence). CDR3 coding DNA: TGTGCCAGCAGCATCCAGGGAAGGACCGGGGAGCTGTTTTTT. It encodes CASSIQGRTGELFF.

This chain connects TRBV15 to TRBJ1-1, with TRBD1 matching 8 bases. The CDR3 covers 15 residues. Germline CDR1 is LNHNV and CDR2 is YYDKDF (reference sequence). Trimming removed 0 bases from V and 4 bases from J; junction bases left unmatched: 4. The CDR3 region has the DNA TGTGCCACCAGCAGAGATGGCAGGGGGCCCACTGAAGCTTTCTTT. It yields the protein CATSRDGRGPTEAFF.

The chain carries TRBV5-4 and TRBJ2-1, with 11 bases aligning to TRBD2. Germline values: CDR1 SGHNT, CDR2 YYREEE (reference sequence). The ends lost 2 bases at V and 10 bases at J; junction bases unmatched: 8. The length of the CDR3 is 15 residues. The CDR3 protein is CASSLLAGEGIEQFF. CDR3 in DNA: TGTGCCAGCAGCTTACTAGCGGGAGAGGGGATCGAGCAGTTCTTC. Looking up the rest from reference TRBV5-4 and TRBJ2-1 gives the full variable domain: ETGVTQSPTHLIKTRGQQVTLRCSSQSGHNTVSWYQQALGQGPQFIFQYYREEENGRGNFPPRFSGLQFPNYSSELNVNALELDDSALYLCASSLLAGEGIEQFFGPGTRLTVL.

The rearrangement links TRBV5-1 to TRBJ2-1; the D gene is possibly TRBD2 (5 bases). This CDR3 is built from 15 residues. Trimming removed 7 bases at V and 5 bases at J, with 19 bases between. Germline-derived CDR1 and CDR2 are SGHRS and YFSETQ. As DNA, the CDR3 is TGCGCCAGCGCTCTAGTTGGCGGGTCCAACAATGAGCAGTTCTTC. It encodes CASALVGGSNNEQFF.

The CDR3 DNA reads TGTGCCAGCAGTCCCACAGGAAATACACTCTCGGTCTCCTATAATTCACCCCTCCACTTT. It specifies CASSPTGNTLSVSYNSPLHF. J is TRBJ1-6 and V is TRBV27; maybe TRBD1 (5 bases). Germline CDR1 MNHEY, CDR2 SMNVEV (reference sequence). The germline V and J ends were trimmed by 5 bases and 0 bases, with 23 bases remaining between them. CDR3 length: 20 amino acids.

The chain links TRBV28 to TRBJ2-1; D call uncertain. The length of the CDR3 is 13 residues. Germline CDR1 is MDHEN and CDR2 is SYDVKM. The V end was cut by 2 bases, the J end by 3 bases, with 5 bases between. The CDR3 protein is CASSLIRYNEQFF. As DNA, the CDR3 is TGTGCCAGCAGTTTAATCCGCTACAATGAGCAGTTCTTC.

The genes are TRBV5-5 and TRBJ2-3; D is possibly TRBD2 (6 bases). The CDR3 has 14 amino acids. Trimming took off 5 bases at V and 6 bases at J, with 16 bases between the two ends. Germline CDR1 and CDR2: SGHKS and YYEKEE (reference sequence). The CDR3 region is CASSSSIGGDTQYF. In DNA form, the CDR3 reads TGTGCCAGCAGTTCCTCGATTGGAGGGGATACGCAGTATTTT.

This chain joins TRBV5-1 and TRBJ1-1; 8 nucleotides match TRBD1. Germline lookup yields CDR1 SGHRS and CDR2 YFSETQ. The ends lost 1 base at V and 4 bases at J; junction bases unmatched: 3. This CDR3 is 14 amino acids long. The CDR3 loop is CASSLLDRGTEAFF. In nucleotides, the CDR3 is TGCGCCAGCAGCTTGTTAGACAGGGGCACTGAAGCTTTCTTT.

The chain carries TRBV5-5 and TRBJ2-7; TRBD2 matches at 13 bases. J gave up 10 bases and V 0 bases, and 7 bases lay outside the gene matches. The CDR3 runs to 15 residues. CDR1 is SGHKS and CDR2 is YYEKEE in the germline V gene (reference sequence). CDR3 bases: TGTGCCAGCAGCTTGGATACCAGGACTAGCGGGAGACAGTACTTC. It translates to CASSLDTRTSGRQYF.